The sequence of this T cell receptor beta chain was determined in a study of blood T cell repertoires in COVID-19. Study context: Both acute and convalescent COVID-19 samples were obtained from the United States, Italy and Spain. T cells, B-cell-depleted T cells, or PBMCs supplied cDNA or gDNA.

Original processing methods: Reference gene primer amplification yielded estimated nucleated cell counts. Method: immunoSEQ multiplex PCR; TCRdb's copy keeps in-frame clones and lacks some. That table supplies the V and J calls and clone size; D and trimming were determined from the DNA. There are 85,000 to 95,000 clones in the sample; 85% to 95% occur only once, and roughly 4% lies in the top ten. Trimming removed 2 bases at V and 4 bases at J, with 8 bases between. The germline V gene has CDR1 LNHDA and CDR2 SQIVND (reference sequence). The CDR3 has 13 residues. The sequencing input was peripheral blood. The chain joins TRBV19 to TRBJ1-1; D is perhaps TRBD1 (5 bases). This TCR was recovered from a woman aged 50 to 60 in a cohort sampled during active COVID-19. The CDR3 DNA reads as TGTGCCAGTAGTATACAGGGAGGCACTGAAGCTTTCTTT. It encodes CASSIQGGTEAFF.